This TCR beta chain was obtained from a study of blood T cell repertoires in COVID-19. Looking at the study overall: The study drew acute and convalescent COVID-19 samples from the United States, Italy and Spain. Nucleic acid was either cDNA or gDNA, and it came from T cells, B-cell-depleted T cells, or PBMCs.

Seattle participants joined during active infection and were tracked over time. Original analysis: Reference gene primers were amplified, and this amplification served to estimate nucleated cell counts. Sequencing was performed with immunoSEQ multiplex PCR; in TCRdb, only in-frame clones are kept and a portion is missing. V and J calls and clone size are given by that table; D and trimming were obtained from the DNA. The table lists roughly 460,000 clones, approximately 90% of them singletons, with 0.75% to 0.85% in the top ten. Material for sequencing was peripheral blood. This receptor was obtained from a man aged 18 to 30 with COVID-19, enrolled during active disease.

This CDR3 is CASSQEGGQKRAYTF. The CDR3 coding sequence is TGTGCCAGCAGCCAAGAAGGGGGCCAAAAGAGGGCGTACACCTTC. This chain connects TRBV14 to TRBJ1-2; TRBD1 matches 7 bases. The CDR3 is 15 amino acids. V lost 0 bases and J lost 11; bases outside the gene matches: 12. Germline V gene data show CDR1 as SGHDN and CDR2 as FVKESK.